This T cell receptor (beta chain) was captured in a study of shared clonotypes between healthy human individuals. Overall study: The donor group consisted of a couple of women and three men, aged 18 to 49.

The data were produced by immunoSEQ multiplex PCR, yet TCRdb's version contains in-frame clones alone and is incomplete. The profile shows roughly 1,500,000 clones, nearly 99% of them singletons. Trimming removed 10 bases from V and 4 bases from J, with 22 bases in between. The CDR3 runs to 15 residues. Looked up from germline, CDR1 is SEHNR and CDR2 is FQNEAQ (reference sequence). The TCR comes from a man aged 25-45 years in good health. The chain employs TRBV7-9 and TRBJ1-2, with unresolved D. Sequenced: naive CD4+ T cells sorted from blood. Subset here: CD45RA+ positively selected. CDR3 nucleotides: TGTGCCATCCGGTTGCTTTATGACGGATTCTATGGCTACACCTTC. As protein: CAIRLLYDGFYGYTF.